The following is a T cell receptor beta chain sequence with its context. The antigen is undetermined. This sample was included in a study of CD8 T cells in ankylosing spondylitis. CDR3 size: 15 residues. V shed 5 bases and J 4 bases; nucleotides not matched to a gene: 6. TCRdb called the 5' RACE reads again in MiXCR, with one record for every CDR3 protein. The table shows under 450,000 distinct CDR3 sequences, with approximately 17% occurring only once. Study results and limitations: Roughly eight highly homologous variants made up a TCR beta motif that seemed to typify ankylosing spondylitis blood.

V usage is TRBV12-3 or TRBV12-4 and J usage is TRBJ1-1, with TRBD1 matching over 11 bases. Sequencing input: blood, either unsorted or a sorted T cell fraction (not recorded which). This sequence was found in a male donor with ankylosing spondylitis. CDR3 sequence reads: CASSPGQGVSTEAFF. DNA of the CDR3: TGTGCCAGCAGTCCGGGACAGGGGGTGAGCACTGAAGCTTTCTTT.